This TCR beta chain was sequenced for a study of blood T cell repertoires in COVID-19. The CDR3 spans 13 residues. The germline CDR1 and CDR2 sequences are MNHEY and SVGAGI. V lost 7 bases and J 1 base, leaving 10 bases between the germline ends. The repertoire was sequenced with immunoSEQ multiplex PCR; TCRdb's copy has only in-frame clones and lacks some. This table has about 320,000 clones, about 89% appearing once. The sequence derives from a man in his 60s who had recovered from COVID-19. This sequence joins TRBV6-5 and TRBJ1-2, with D unclear. Sequenced input: PBMCs or T cells enriched from blood (not recorded which). The CDR3 loop is CASNKGVNYGYTF. In nucleotides, the CDR3 is TGTGCCAGCAACAAGGGAGTTAACTATGGCTACACCTTC.